One and the same sample provided the 31 T cell receptor beta chains below, sequenced in a study of Graves' ophthalmopathy and Graves' hyperthyroidism. The TCR beta CDR3 regions underwent amplification from RNA transcripts. Second-round multiplex PCR came after a first-round RT-PCR that employed HTBI primers. TCRdb called the multiplex PCR reads again in MiXCR, with one record for every CDR3 protein. The repertoire holds a few hundred thousand distinct CDR3 sequences, with around 21% as singletons. Sequencing was done on a sample of peripheral blood. These receptor sequences come from a woman younger than 30 with stable Graves' hyperthyroidism.

This clonotype was seen at least ten times. The CDR3 reads CSARDLVAGGSYEQYF. In nucleotides, the CDR3 is TGCAGTGCTAGAGATCTAGTAGCGGGAGGCTCCTACGAGCAGTACTTC. The rearrangement joins TRBV20-1 to TRBJ2-7; 10 nucleotides align to TRBD2. The trim removed 0 bases at V and 0 bases at J, leaving 5 bases unmatched. Per the germline V gene, CDR1 is DFQATT and CDR2 is SNEGSKA (reference sequence). The CDR3 has 16 amino acids.

Many counts were recorded for this clonotype. The rearrangement links TRBV12-3 or TRBV12-4 to TRBJ2-5; D gene ambiguous. Between the trimmed V and J ends, which lost 4 bases and 7 bases, there was a span of 16 bases. The CDR3 is made up of 14 amino acids. The CDR3: CASSSRSLLGTQYF. The DNA of the CDR3 is TGTGCCAGCAGTTCCCGCAGTTTACTTGGGACCCAGTACTTC.

This clonotype was seen ten or more times. V gene TRBV20-1 combines with J gene TRBJ2-7, with unresolved D. The V end lost 0 bases, the J end lost 0 bases, and 9 bases lay between the germline ends. CDR3 length equals 14 residues. Per the germline V gene, CDR1 is DFQATT and CDR2 is SNEGSKA (reference sequence). CDR3 region: CSARDSWNSYEQYF. The CDR3, as DNA: TGCAGTGCTAGAGACTCTTGGAACTCCTACGAGCAGTACTTC.

The chain carries TRBV15 and TRBJ2-7, with a weak D call TRBD1 (5 bases). Germline V gene sequence: CDR1 LNHNV, CDR2 YYDKDF (reference sequence). Trimming removed 5 bases at V and 4 bases at J, with 18 bases between. This CDR3 contains 15 residues. The CDR3: CATSRDLQVSYEQYF. In DNA, the CDR3 is TGTGCCACCAGCCGTGACCTACAGGTCTCGTACGAGCAGTACTTC.

The chain links TRBV7-3 to TRBJ2-2, with D possibly matching TRBD1 (5 bases). Deletions cut 4 bases from V and 3 bases from J, with 12 bases between. This CDR3 is built from 15 residues. Germline V gene sequence: CDR1 SGHTA, CDR2 FQGTGA. CDR3 amino acids: CASSYQGADTGELFF. CDR3 nucleotide sequence: TGTGCCAGCAGCTACCAAGGGGCTGACACCGGGGAGCTGTTTTTT.

This clonotype was counted many times. The V and J genes are TRBV29-1 and TRBJ1-1, with TRBD1 matching 8 bases. CDR3 size: 13 residues. V was pared by 6 bases and J by 4 bases, with 7 bases of the junction left unmatched. Germline lookup yields CDR1 SQVTM and CDR2 ANQGSEA. The CDR3 here is CSVSRGQGTEAFF. The DNA of the CDR3 is TGCAGCGTGAGCAGGGGGCAGGGCACTGAAGCTTTCTTT.

This chain links TRBV30 with TRBJ1-1; D call uncertain. The CDR3 sequence is 13 residues long. Germline lookup yields CDR1 GTSNPN and CDR2 SVGIG (reference sequence). V was cut by 2 bases and J by 0 bases, with 7 bases left in between. As DNA, the CDR3 is TGTGCCTGGAGTAATGGTATGAACACTGAAGCTTTCTTT. It yields the protein CAWSNGMNTEAFF. Filled out from reference TRBV30 and TRBJ1-1, the complete variable domain reads SQTIHQWPATLVQPVGSPLSLECTVEGTSNPNLYWYRQAAGRGLQLLFYSVGIGQISSEVPQNLSASRPQDRQFILSSKKLLLSDSGFYLCAWSNGMNTEAFFGQGTRLTVV.

This clonotype was seen many times. The chain combines TRBV7-9 with TRBJ1-1; D unresolved. Between the trimmed V and J ends, which lost 8 bases and 1 base, there was a span of 11 bases. CDR3 length: 13 residues. Germline CDR1 reads SEHNR; CDR2 reads FQNEAQ (reference sequence). The CDR3 spells CASFFTPNTEAFF. In DNA, the CDR3 is TGTGCCAGCTTTTTCACGCCGAACACTGAAGCTTTCTTT.

This clonotype has ten or more counts. The chain carries TRBV20-1 and TRBJ2-7; D possibly corresponds to TRBD1 (8 bases). Trimming cost V 0 bases and J 2 bases, with 17 bases left between them. This CDR3 has 16 amino acids. Germline lookup yields CDR1 DFQATT and CDR2 SNEGSKA (reference sequence). For the CDR3, the DNA is TGCAGTGCTAGAGAGAAAAACAGGGGGGGAACCTACGAGCAGTACTTC. Translating gives CSAREKNRGGTYEQYF.

This clonotype came up many times. This sequence joins TRBV4-3 and TRBJ1-1, with 7 bases matching TRBD1. Per the germline V gene, CDR1 is LGHNA and CDR2 is YSLEER. With V trimmed by 0 bases and J by 11 bases, 12 bases remained unmatched. There are 15 residues in the CDR3. The CDR3 region is CASSQDGTVTQGAFF. In DNA, the CDR3 is TGCGCCAGCAGCCAAGATGGGACAGTCACTCAAGGGGCTTTCTTT.

This rearrangement joins TRBV9 to TRBJ1-1, with D perhaps TRBD1 (5 bases). V lost 3 bases and J 3 bases, leaving 9 bases between the germline ends. This CDR3 has 13 amino acids. CDR1 SGDLS and CDR2 YYNGEE come from the germline V gene. CDR3 loop: CASSDRQHTEAFF. CDR3 nucleotide sequence: TGTGCCAGCAGCGATCGACAGCACACTGAAGCTTTCTTT. Together with reference TRBV9 and TRBJ1-1, the CDR3 gives the full variable domain: DSGVTQTPKHLITATGQRVTLRCSPRSGDLSVYWYQQSLDQGLQFLIQYYNGEERAKGNILERFSAQQFPDLHSELNLSSLELGDSALYFCASSDRQHTEAFFGQGTRLTVV.

This clonotype was seen a few times. The chain has TRBV27 and TRBJ2-7; tentatively, D is TRBD2 (6 bases). Per the germline V gene, CDR1 is MNHEY and CDR2 is SMNVEV (reference sequence). The V gene lost 4 bases and the J gene lost 7 bases, with 20 bases spanning the gap. The CDR3 sequence is 15 residues long. In nucleotides, the CDR3 is TGTGCCAGCAGTTCCGCGGGACCCATCTTCGGAGAGCAGTACTTC. Its translation is CASSSAGPIFGEQYF.

This clonotype was found many times. For the CDR3, the DNA is TGTGCCAGCACGGGGGGCGATGGATACACTGAAGCTTTCTTT. Translated: CASTGGDGYTEAFF. The rearrangement uses TRBV2 and TRBJ1-1; D may be TRBD1 (6 bases). The CDR3 loop spans 14 amino acids. Trimming took 7 bases from V and 3 from J, leaving 15 bases between them. Germline assignment: CDR1 SNHLY and CDR2 FYNNEI. Full variable domain (outside the CDR3, taken from reference TRBV2 and TRBJ1-1): EPEVTQTPSHQVTQMGQEVILRCVPISNHLYFYWYRQILGQKVEFLVSFYNNEISEKSEIFDDQFSVERPDGSNFTLKIRSTKLEDSAMYFCASTGGDGYTEAFFGQGTRLTVV.

This clonotype was counted ten times or more. The chain couples TRBV11-2 to TRBJ2-4; D is uncertain. This CDR3 has 15 amino acids. V was pared by 5 bases and J by 1 base, with 12 bases between. The V gene's germline CDR1 is SGHAT and CDR2 FQNNGV. CDR3 DNA sequence: TGTGCCAGCAGCAGGACCCTCGAGGCCAAAAACATTCAGTACTTC. This encodes CASSRTLEAKNIQYF. Full variable domain (rest looked up from reference TRBV11-2 and TRBJ2-4): EAGVAQSPRYKIIEKRQSVAFWCNPISGHATLYWYQQILGQGPKLLIQFQNNGVVDDSQLPKDRFSAERLKGVDSTLKIQPAKLEDSAVYLCASSRTLEAKNIQYFGAGTRLSVL.

This clonotype appeared many times. The chain recombines TRBV24-1 with TRBJ2-2, with 11 bases fitting TRBD1. The germline CDR1 and CDR2 sequences are KGHDR and SFDVKD. The CDR3 sequence is 16 residues long. V gave up 5 bases and J gave up 4 bases; unmatched junction bases: 5. The CDR3 loop reads CATSGSGTGGTGELFF. DNA of the CDR3: TGTGCCACCAGTGGCTCCGGGACAGGGGGCACCGGGGAGCTGTTTTTT.

This clonotype appeared many times. This rearrangement joins TRBV12-3 or TRBV12-4 to TRBJ2-7; D unclear. The CDR3 sequence is 15 residues long. The germline V and J ends were trimmed by 5 bases and 1 base, with 15 bases remaining between them. In DNA, the CDR3 is TGTGCCAGCAGTGTGGACGGTCTCGCTTCCTACGAGCAGTACTTC. The encoded protein is CASSVDGLASYEQYF.

Here the CDR3 DNA reads TGTGCCAGCAGCTTAGATGGACAGGGAAGTTATGGCTACACCTTC. It specifies CASSLDGQGSYGYTF. This sequence joins TRBV7-9 and TRBJ1-2; 8 bases line up with TRBD1. V lost 1 base and J lost 5; bases outside the gene matches: 6. CDR3 length: 15 residues. Germline lookup yields CDR1 SEHNR and CDR2 FQNEAQ (reference sequence).

This clonotype was observed at least ten times. V and J are TRBV12-3 or TRBV12-4 and TRBJ2-7; perhaps TRBD1 as D (7 bases). Between the trimmed V and J ends, which lost 5 bases and 3 bases, there was a span of 14 bases. CDR3 length: 14 residues. The CDR3: CASSQGDSGYEQYF. CDR3 sequence (DNA): TGTGCCAGCAGTCAGGGGGACTCTGGCTACGAGCAGTACTTC.

This clonotype was seen a handful of times. This chain joins TRBV20-1 and TRBJ2-7, with 11 bases aligning to TRBD1. Germline V lookup: CDR1 DFQATT, CDR2 SNEGSKA (reference sequence). The CDR3 contains 15 residues. Germline trimming cut 6 bases from V and 5 bases from J; bases unmatched to any gene: 12. The CDR3 is CSAQGGGQGVNEQYF. In nucleotides, the CDR3 is TGCAGTGCCCAGGGGGGGGGACAGGGGGTCAACGAGCAGTACTTC.

This clonotype was detected many times. At one end, the junction sequence differs from germline, possibly due to a read error. The CDR3 loop reads CASSLEDPNYGYTF. In DNA, the CDR3 is TGCGCCAGCAGCTTGGAAGACCCTAATTATGGCTACACCTTC. The chain links TRBV5-1 to TRBJ1-2, with D hard to call. Germline loops: CDR1 SGHRS, CDR2 YFSETQ. The CDR3 sequence is 14 residues long. The entire variable domain, with the rest obtained from reference TRBV5-1 and TRBJ1-2, is as follows: KAGVTQTPRYLIKTRGQQVTLSCSPISGHRSVSWYQQTPGQGLQFLFEYFSETQRNKGNFPGRFSGRQFSNSRSEMNVSTLELGDSALYLCASSLEDPNYGYTFGSGTRLTVV.

This clonotype was seen at least ten times. The chain has TRBV20-1 and TRBJ1-5, with 8 bases that match TRBD1. Germline values: CDR1 DFQATT, CDR2 SNEGSKA (reference sequence). J lost 7 bases, V lost 1 base, and 6 bases had no gene match. The CDR3 runs to 14 residues. The CDR3 sequence: CSARGDRGDQPQHF. The DNA for the CDR3 is TGCAGTGCTAGAGGAGACAGGGGAGACCAGCCCCAGCATTTT.

The V gene is TRBV12-3 or TRBV12-4, the J gene TRBJ1-5; D is unresolved. The CDR3 covers 16 residues. Trimming stripped 5 bases from V and 0 bases from J, with 14 bases between. As DNA, the CDR3 is TGTGCCAGCAGTCTCCCGGGTCCTCATAGCAATCAGCCCCAGCATTTT. Its protein is CASSLPGPHSNQPQHF.

The sample holds many counts of this clonotype. The chain carries TRBV28 and TRBJ2-2, with D tentatively TRBD1 (6 bases). CDR1 is MDHEN, CDR2 SYDVKM, per germline. This CDR3 has 17 residues. The ends were cut back, 5 bases at V and 3 bases at J, with 19 bases in the middle. This CDR3 is CASSLARLRGYTGELFF. DNA for the CDR3: TGTGCCAGCAGTCTGGCTAGGTTAAGGGGGTACACCGGGGAGCTGTTTTTT.

This clonotype was recorded at least ten times. The rearrangement joins TRBV4-1 to TRBJ2-5, with a tentative D call TRBD2 (5 bases). V gave up 4 bases and J gave up 2 bases, with 14 bases separating them. This CDR3 contains 15 residues. Germline V gene sequence: CDR1 MGHRA, CDR2 YSYEKL. The CDR3 spells CASSPPRGVQETQYF. CDR3 sequence (DNA): TGCGCCAGCAGCCCCCCCCGGGGTGTACAAGAGACCCAGTACTTC.

There are many counts of this clonotype. V usage is TRBV7-2 and J usage is TRBJ1-6; no firm D call. V was clipped by 4 bases and J by 8 bases, with 15 bases between them. This CDR3 is built from 15 residues. The germline V gene encodes CDR1 SGHTA and CDR2 FQGNSA. DNA for the CDR3: TGTGCCAGCAGCTCCGACGGGGAGGAGCATTCACCCCTCCACTTT. It is translated as CASSSDGEEHSPLHF.

This clonotype was seen ten or more times. The V gene is TRBV20-1, the J gene TRBJ2-4; the D gene could be TRBD1 or TRBD2 (6 bases each). The V end was cut by 3 bases, the J end by 1 base, with 13 bases between. The CDR3 totals 15 residues. The germline gives CDR1 DFQATT, CDR2 SNEGSKA (reference sequence). The CDR3 here is CSARSIGGAKNIQYF. CDR3 bases: TGCAGTGCTAGGTCGATAGGGGGGGCCAAAAACATTCAGTACTTC.

This clonotype was seen repeatedly, ten times or more. This chain joins TRBV7-3 and TRBJ1-1, with D unclear. This CDR3 has 15 residues. Deletions cut 0 bases from V and 2 bases from J, with 10 bases between. Per the germline V gene, CDR1 is SGHTA and CDR2 is FQGTGA. In nucleotides, the CDR3 is TGTGCCAGCAGCTTAACGAGAGCAGGAAACACTGAAGCTTTCTTT. Its translation is CASSLTRAGNTEAFF. Filled out from reference TRBV7-3 and TRBJ1-1, the complete variable domain reads GAGVSQTPSNKVTEKGKYVELRCDPISGHTALYWYRQSLGQGPEFLIYFQGTGAADDSGLPNDRFFAVRPEGSVSTLKIQRTERGDSAVYLCASSLTRAGNTEAFFGQGTRLTVV.

This clonotype was seen a few times. The V call is TRBV4-1, the J call TRBJ1-3, with TRBD1 matching 9 bases. In germline, CDR1 is MGHRA, CDR2 YSYEKL. The junction had 9 bases not matched to a gene; V was cut back by 0 bases and J by 3 bases. This CDR3 has 18 residues. The CDR3 sequence: CASSQDLRDRAFGNTIYF. Written as DNA, the CDR3 is TGCGCCAGCAGCCAAGATCTTAGGGACAGGGCCTTTGGAAACACCATATATTTT.

This clonotype came up many times. This sequence joins TRBV6-1 and TRBJ1-1, with D possibly TRBD1 on 5 matching bases. The V gene's germline CDR1 is MNHNS and CDR2 SASEGT. Trimming removed 6 bases at V and 4 bases at J, with 15 bases between. The CDR3 consists of 14 residues. The chain's CDR3 is CASRGGVGGTEAFF. CDR3 DNA: TGTGCCAGCAGGGGAGGGGTTGGGGGCACTGAAGCTTTCTTT.

This clonotype was recorded only once. The junction differs from germline at one of its ends, possibly a read error. The chain has TRBV5-6 and TRBJ2-7, with D perhaps TRBD2 (6 bases). This CDR3 is built from 14 residues. CDR1 and CDR2 (germline): SGHDT, YYEEEE. The CDR3 DNA follows: TGTGCCAGCAGCTTGTTTCTCGGGAGCTACGATCAGTACTTC. The encoded protein is CASSLFLGSYDQYF.

This clonotype was counted at least ten times. The CDR3 reads CASSQQGPDTGELFF. CDR3 bases: TGTGCCAGCAGCCAACAGGGCCCCGACACCGGGGAGCTGTTTTTT. This sequence joins TRBV7-9 and TRBJ2-2; D perhaps matches TRBD1 (6 bases). Looked up from germline, CDR1 is SEHNR and CDR2 is FQNEAQ (reference sequence). The CDR3 extends over 15 amino acids. The germline V and J ends were trimmed by 5 bases and 3 bases, with 13 bases remaining between them.